The present T cell receptor (beta chain) was sequenced within a study of shared clonotypes between healthy human individuals. Trimming removed 5 bases at V and 0 bases at J, with 8 bases between. Germline CDR1 KGHSH, CDR2 LQKENI. This CDR3 region has 14 residues. Libraries were prepared by immunoSEQ multiplex PCR; TCRdb keeps only in-frame clonotypes and omits some of them. Of 2.5 million or so clones in the sample, approximately 92% are singletons; the top ten hold roughly 0.13%. This chain joins TRBV18 and TRBJ1-5; no clear D gene. The receptor was isolated from a man between 18 and 35 years old in good health. The sequenced sample was naive CD4+ T cells sorted from blood. Specified subset: CD45RA+ positively selected. The CDR3 spells CASSWADSNQPQHF. CDR3 nucleotides: TGTGCCAGCTCATGGGCGGATAGCAATCAGCCCCAGCATTTT.